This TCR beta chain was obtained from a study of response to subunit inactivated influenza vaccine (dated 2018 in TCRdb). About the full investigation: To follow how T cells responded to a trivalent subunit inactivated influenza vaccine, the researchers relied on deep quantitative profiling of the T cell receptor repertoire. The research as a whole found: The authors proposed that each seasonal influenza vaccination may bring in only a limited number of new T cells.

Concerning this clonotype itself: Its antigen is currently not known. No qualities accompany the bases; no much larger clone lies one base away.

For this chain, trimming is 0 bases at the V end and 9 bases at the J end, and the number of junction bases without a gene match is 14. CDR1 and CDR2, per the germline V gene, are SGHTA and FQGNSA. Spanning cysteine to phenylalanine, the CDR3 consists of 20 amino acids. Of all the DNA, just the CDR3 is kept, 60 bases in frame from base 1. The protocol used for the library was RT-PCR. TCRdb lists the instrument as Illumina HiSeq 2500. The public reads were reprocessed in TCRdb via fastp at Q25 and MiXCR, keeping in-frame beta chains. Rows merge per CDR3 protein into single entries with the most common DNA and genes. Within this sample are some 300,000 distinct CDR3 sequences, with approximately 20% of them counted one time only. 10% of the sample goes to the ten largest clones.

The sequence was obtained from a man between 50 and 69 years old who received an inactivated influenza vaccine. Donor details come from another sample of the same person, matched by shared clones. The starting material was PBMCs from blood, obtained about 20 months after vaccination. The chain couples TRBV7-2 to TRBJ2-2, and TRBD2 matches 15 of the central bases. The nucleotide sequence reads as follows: TGTGCCAGCAGCTTAGCCTGGTGGACTAGCGGGGGGGCGAAGTCCCGGGAGCTGTTTTTT. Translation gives CASSLAWWTSGGAKSRELFF.